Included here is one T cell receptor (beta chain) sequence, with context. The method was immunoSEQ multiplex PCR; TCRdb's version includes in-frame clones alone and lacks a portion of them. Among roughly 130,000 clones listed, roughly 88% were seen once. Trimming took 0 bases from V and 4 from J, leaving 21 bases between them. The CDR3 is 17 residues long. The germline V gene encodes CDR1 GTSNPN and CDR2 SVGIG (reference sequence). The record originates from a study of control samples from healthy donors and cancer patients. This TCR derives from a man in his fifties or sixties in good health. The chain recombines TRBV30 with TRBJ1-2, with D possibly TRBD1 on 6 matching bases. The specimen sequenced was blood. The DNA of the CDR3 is TGTGCCTGGAGTGTTCGGCAGGGGTTAGGTTTTTTCTATGGCTACACCTTC. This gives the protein CAWSVRQGLGFFYGYTF.